A selection of T cell receptor beta chains follows, all from one sample in a study of cytomegalovirus exposure and HLA in healthy donors. The table came from immunoSEQ multiplex PCR; TCRdb's copy has only in-frame clones and leaves some out. The profile shows 110,000 to 150,000 clones, just under 80% of them singletons. The sequenced sample consisted of PBMCs. The receptors originated from a man aged 30 to 45 in good health and CMV-seronegative. The CDR3 runs from the conserved cysteine through the conserved F or W. Fields, in order: clone size, V gene, D gene, J gene, CDR3 DNA, CDR3 protein. A D gene is named only where the DNA matches it firmly. Clone size appears in some rows only: once, few, many, or a class for an expanded clone.

abundance: NA; v_gene: TRBV14; d_gene: TRBD1; j_gene: TRBJ1-2; CDR3nt: TGTGCCAGCAGCCACCCAACGGGGCGACAGGGGGGCTTTACTAACTATGGCTACACCTTC; CDR3aa: CASSHPTGRQGGFTNYGYTF
abundance: NA; v_gene: TRBV28; d_gene: NA; j_gene: TRBJ2-6; CDR3nt: TGTGCCAGCAGGGGGGGACAGTTGCTCTCTGGGGCCAACGTCCTGACTTTC; CDR3aa: CASRGGQLLSGANVLTF
abundance: few; v_gene: TRBV6-5; d_gene: NA; j_gene: TRBJ1-5; CDR3nt: TGTGCCAGCAGGCGCAGGGTAAATCAGCCCCAGCATTTT; CDR3aa: CASRRRVNQPQHF
abundance: NA; v_gene: TRBV5-8; d_gene: NA; j_gene: TRBJ1-4; CDR3nt: TGTGCCAGCAGCCCCGTAGGGGCAATATGGGGTGAAAAACTGTTTTTT; CDR3aa: CASSPVGAIWGEKLFF
abundance: NA; v_gene: TRBV19; d_gene: NA; j_gene: TRBJ1-5; CDR3nt: TGTGCCAGTACCCCACGGGGGACCAATCAGCCCCAGCATTTT; CDR3aa: CASTPRGTNQPQHF
abundance: NA; v_gene: TRBV19; d_gene: NA; j_gene: TRBJ1-5; CDR3nt: TGTGCCAGTAGTCGGGCAGGGGATAGCAATCAGCCCCAGCATTTT; CDR3aa: CASSRAGDSNQPQHF
abundance: once; v_gene: TRBV28; d_gene: NA; j_gene: TRBJ1-3; CDR3nt: TGTGCCAGCAGTACCCTCGGGGCTGGAAACACCATATATTTT; CDR3aa: CASSTLGAGNTIYF
abundance: NA; v_gene: TRBV19; d_gene: NA; j_gene: TRBJ1-2; CDR3nt: TGTGCCAGTAGATCAGGGTTCCACTATGGCTACACCTTC; CDR3aa: CASRSGFHYGYTF
abundance: NA; v_gene: TRBV6-6; d_gene: TRBD2; j_gene: TRBJ2-2; CDR3nt: TGTGCCAGCAGTGACATTAGCGGGGGGGCCGGGGAGCTGTTTTTT; CDR3aa: CASSDISGGAGELFF
abundance: NA; v_gene: TRBV28; d_gene: NA; j_gene: TRBJ1-1; CDR3nt: TGTGCCAGCGGCCCACAAAGAAACACTGAAGCTTTCTTT; CDR3aa: CASGPQRNTEAFF
abundance: NA; v_gene: TRBV28; d_gene: TRBD1; j_gene: TRBJ2-1; CDR3nt: TGTGCCAGTTGGGGACAGGGTTGGGATGAGCAGTTCTTC; CDR3aa: CASWGQGWDEQFF
abundance: NA; v_gene: TRBV29-1; d_gene: TRBD2; j_gene: TRBJ2-5; CDR3nt: TGCAGCGTTGAAGAGGCTAGCGGGAGGCAAGAGACCCAGTACTTC; CDR3aa: CSVEEASGRQETQYF
abundance: NA; v_gene: TRBV6-6; d_gene: TRBD1; j_gene: TRBJ2-3; CDR3nt: TGTGCCAGCACCGAGGACAGGGCTAGCACAGATACGCAGTATTTT; CDR3aa: CASTEDRASTDTQYF
abundance: NA; v_gene: TRBV20-1; d_gene: TRBD1; j_gene: TRBJ1-1; CDR3nt: TGCAGTGCACCGACAGGGGGAAAAGCTTTCTTT; CDR3aa: CSAPTGGKAFF
abundance: NA; v_gene: TRBV27; d_gene: TRBD2; j_gene: TRBJ2-1; CDR3nt: TGTGCCAGCAGCCCCGGGACTAGAGGGTACAATGAGCAGTTCTTC; CDR3aa: CASSPGTRGYNEQFF
abundance: few; v_gene: TRBV19; d_gene: TRBD1; j_gene: TRBJ2-2; CDR3nt: TGTGCCAGTAGTATAGATGGACAGGGAGTACCGACCGGGGAGCTGTTTTTT; CDR3aa: CASSIDGQGVPTGELFF